The 12 T cell receptor beta chains reported below all come from one sample, sequenced in a study of CD8 T cells in Susac syndrome. Roughly 0.45 to 1 ug RNA was reverse transcribed with random hexamers. TCRdb recomputed calls from the immunoSEQ multiplex PCR reads with MiXCR, one row per CDR3 protein. The repertoire holds 150,000 or so distinct CDR3 sequences, with 95% to 96% as singletons. The sequenced material came from CD8+ T cells from PBMCs. The receptors were gathered from a human donor with multiple sclerosis.

The rearrangement joins TRBV14 to TRBJ1-1; 8 bases fit TRBD1. The CDR3 has 15 amino acids. The junction had 5 bases not matched to a gene; V was cut back by 4 bases and J by 1 base. CDR1 SGHDN and CDR2 FVKESK come from the germline V gene. CDR3 protein: CASSPRTGTNTEAFF. Written as DNA, the CDR3 is TGTGCCAGCAGCCCACGGACAGGGACGAACACTGAAGCTTTCTTT.

This clonotype was detected only once. The gene calls are TRBV9 and TRBJ1-5, with 7 bases fitting TRBD1. The CDR3 is 15 amino acids. V lost 4 bases, J lost 0 bases, and 4 bases stayed unmatched. CDR1 SGDLS and CDR2 YYNGEE come from the germline V gene. The CDR3 DNA is TGTGCCAGCAGCTTACAGGGGAATAGCAATCAGCCCCAGCATTTT. This sequence encodes CASSLQGNSNQPQHF.

The rearrangement joins TRBV3-1 to TRBJ2-1, with D tentatively TRBD2 (5 bases). The germline V gene encodes CDR1 LGHDT and CDR2 YNNKEL (reference sequence). V lost 3 bases to trimming and J lost 7 bases, with 13 bases between them. The CDR3 runs to 14 residues. The CDR3 DNA is TGTGCCAGCAGCCAGGGCGCCGGAGGTAATGAGCAGTTCTTC. The encoded protein is CASSQGAGGNEQFF.

This chain joins TRBV7-9 and TRBJ2-3; 9 nucleotides match TRBD1. V shed 4 bases and J 10 bases; nucleotides not matched to a gene: 15. Germline V gene sequence: CDR1 SEHNR, CDR2 FQNEAQ (reference sequence). The CDR3 sequence is 16 residues long. The CDR3 spells CASSSVTGGAGTAQYF. CDR3 nucleotide sequence: TGTGCCAGCAGCTCCGTAACAGGGGGCGCTGGGACGGCGCAGTATTTT. Full variable domain (missing parts from reference TRBV7-9 and TRBJ2-3): DTGVSQNPRHKITKRGQNVTFRCDPISEHNRLYWYRQTLGQGPEFLTYFQNEAQLEKSRLLSDRFSAERPKGSFSTLEIQRTEQGDSAMYLCASSSVTGGAGTAQYFGPGTRLTVL.

The chain couples TRBV6-2 or TRBV6-3 to TRBJ2-5; no clear D gene. Germline assignment: CDR1 MNHEY and CDR2 SVGEGT. V was pared by 2 bases and J by 9 bases, with 10 bases between. This CDR3 has 12 amino acids. The CDR3 sequence: CASSYEPLAQYF. DNA of the CDR3: TGTGCCAGCAGTTACGAGCCCCTGGCCCAGTACTTC.

The chain recombines TRBV9 with TRBJ1-6; D uncertain. V was cut by 0 bases and J by 1 base, with 11 bases left in between. CDR1 and CDR2 (germline): SGDLS, YYNGEE. CDR3 length: 17 residues. The CDR3, as DNA: TGTGCCAGCAGCGTAGGGCAAGGAGCATCCTATAATTCACCCCTCCACTTT. Its protein is CASSVGQGASYNSPLHF.

CDR3 region: CASRGTGGTGELFF. The CDR3 DNA reads as TGTGCCAGCCGCGGGACAGGGGGCACCGGGGAGCTGTTTTTT. The chain couples TRBV9 to TRBJ2-2; TRBD1 agrees at 11 bases. This CDR3 has 14 residues. In germline, CDR1 is SGDLS, CDR2 YYNGEE. Trimming cost V 7 bases and J 4 bases; bases outside gene matches: 3.

The V call is TRBV3-1, the J call TRBJ2-3; TRBD2 matches 7 bases. The length of the CDR3 is 17 residues. Germline V gene sequence: CDR1 LGHDT, CDR2 YNNKEL (reference sequence). Losses at the gene ends were 3 bases for V and 0 bases for J; bases not matched to a gene: 9. CDR3 nucleotide sequence: TGTGCCAGCAGCCATCACTACAAGCGGGGCAGCACAGATACGCAGTATTTT. Translated: CASSHHYKRGSTDTQYF.

V is TRBV7-6 and J is TRBJ2-3; TRBD2 matches 9 bases. Germline CDR1 is SGHVS and CDR2 is FNYEAQ. The V and J ends lost 5 bases and 3 bases, in that order; junction bases with no gene match: 6. The CDR3 is 15 residues long. The CDR3 coding sequence is TGTGCCAGCAGCGGCCTAGCGGGGAGAACAGATACGCAGTATTTT. It translates to CASSGLAGRTDTQYF.

This clonotype has just a few counts. V and J are TRBV30 and TRBJ2-5; D is possibly TRBD2 (6 bases). The CDR3 is 14 residues long. Germline values: CDR1 GTSNPN, CDR2 SVGIG (reference sequence). V lost 4 bases to trimming and J lost 4 bases, with 16 bases between them. The CDR3 protein is CAWIGGSVSETQYF. The DNA of the CDR3 is TGTGCCTGGATTGGAGGGTCTGTTTCAGAGACCCAGTACTTC.

The V gene is TRBV7-9, the J gene TRBJ2-1; no clear D. The CDR3 loop spans 11 amino acids. Between the trimmed V and J ends, which lost 5 bases and 14 bases, there was a span of 13 bases. Germline V gene data show CDR1 as SEHNR and CDR2 as FQNEAQ (reference sequence). This CDR3 reads CASSLGIEEFF. DNA of the CDR3: TGTGCCAGCAGCCTCGGAATAGAGGAGTTCTTC.

The V gene is TRBV27, the J gene TRBJ1-1; D might be TRBD1 (5 bases). This CDR3 comprises 13 residues. The V gene's germline CDR1 is MNHEY and CDR2 SMNVEV (reference sequence). Deletions cut 2 bases from V and 4 bases from J, with 8 bases between. The CDR3 loop is CASSLGRGTEAFF. The DNA of the CDR3 is TGTGCCAGCAGTTTAGGGAGGGGCACTGAAGCTTTCTTT.